What follows describes a single TCR beta chain. Its antigen is unidentified. This specimen belongs to a study of long-term antiretroviral therapy in people with HIV. Investigators performed immunoSEQ version v3.0 at survey level. Libraries were prepared by immunoSEQ multiplex PCR; TCRdb keeps only in-frame clonotypes and omits some of them. The table shows 15,000 or so clones, with approximately 80% occurring only once. Study outcomes and limitations: There were no data on ART adherence, viral resistance or therapy changes, a gap that limits inferences about post-ART repertoire changes.

Germline values: CDR1 MNHEY, CDR2 SMNVEV (reference sequence). V dropped 6 bases and J dropped 0 bases, with 9 bases sitting between them. The length of the CDR3 is 13 residues. The TCR originated in a woman aged 40 to 50 with HIV. The chain carries TRBV27 and TRBJ2-7; D possibly corresponds to TRBD1 (5 bases). The starting material was unsorted PBMCs, obtained about 3.1 years after starting antiretroviral therapy. The CDR3 sequence: CASRLDISYEQYF. The CDR3, as DNA: TGTGCCAGCAGACTGGACATCTCCTACGAGCAGTACTTC.